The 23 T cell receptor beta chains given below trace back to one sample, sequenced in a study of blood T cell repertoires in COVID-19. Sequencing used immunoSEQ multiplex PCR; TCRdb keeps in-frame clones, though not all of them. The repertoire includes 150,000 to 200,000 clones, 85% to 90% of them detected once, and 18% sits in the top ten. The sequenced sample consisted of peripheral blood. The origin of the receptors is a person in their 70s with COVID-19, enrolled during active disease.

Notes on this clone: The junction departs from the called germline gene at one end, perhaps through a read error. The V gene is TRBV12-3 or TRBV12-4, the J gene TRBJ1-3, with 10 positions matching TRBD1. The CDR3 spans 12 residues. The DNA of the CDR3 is TGTGCCAGCAGCCGGACAGGGGGAAGATCGCATTTT. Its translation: CASSRTGGRSHF.

CDR3 in DNA: TGTGCCAGCAGCTTAGTCGACAGGGGCCTCCAAGAGACCCAGTACTTC. It translates to CASSLVDRGLQETQYF. J is TRBJ2-5 and V is TRBV7-2, with 8 nucleotides matching TRBD1. The length of the CDR3 is 16 residues. V lost 1 base and J lost 1; bases outside the gene matches: 5. Per the germline V gene, CDR1 is SGHTA and CDR2 is FQGNSA.

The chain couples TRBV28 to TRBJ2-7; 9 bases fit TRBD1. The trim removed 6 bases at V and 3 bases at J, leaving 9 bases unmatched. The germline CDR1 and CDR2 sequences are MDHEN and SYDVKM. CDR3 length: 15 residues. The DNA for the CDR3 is TGTGCCAGCAGCGTGAACAGGGGGCTTCGCTACGAGCAGTACTTC. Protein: CASSVNRGLRYEQYF.

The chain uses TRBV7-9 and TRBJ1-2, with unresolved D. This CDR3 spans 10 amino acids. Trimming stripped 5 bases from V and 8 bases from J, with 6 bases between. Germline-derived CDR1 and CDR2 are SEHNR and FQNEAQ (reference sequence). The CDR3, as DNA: TGTGCCAGCAGCCCCTCCGGCTACACCTTC. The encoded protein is CASSPSGYTF.

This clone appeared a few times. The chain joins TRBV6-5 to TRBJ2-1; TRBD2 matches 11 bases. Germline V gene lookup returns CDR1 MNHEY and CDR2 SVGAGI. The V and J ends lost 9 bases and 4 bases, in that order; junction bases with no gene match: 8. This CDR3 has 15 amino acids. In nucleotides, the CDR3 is TGTGCCAGTCAAACTAGCGGGGGCCCGTACAATGAGCAGTTCTTC. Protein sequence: CASQTSGGPYNEQFF.

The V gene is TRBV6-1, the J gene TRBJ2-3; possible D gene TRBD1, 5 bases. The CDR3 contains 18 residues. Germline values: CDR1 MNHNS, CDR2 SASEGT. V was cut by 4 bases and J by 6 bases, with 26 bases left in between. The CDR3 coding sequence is TGTGCCAGCAGTGCCGAATTCGTGGGGCTAGGCTCCTCCGATACGCAGTATTTT. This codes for CASSAEFVGLGSSDTQYF.

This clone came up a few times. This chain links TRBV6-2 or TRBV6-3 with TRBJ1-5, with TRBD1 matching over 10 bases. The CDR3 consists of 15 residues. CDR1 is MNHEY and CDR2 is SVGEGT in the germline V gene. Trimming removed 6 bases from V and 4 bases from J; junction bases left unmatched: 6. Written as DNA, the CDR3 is TGTGCCAGCAGCCGACCGGGACAGGGGAATCAGCCCCAGCATTTT. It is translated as CASSRPGQGNQPQHF.

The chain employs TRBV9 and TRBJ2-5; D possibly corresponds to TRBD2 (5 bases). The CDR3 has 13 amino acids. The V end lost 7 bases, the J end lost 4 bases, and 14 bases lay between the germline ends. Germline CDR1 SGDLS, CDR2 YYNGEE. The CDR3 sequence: CASPRRARETQYF. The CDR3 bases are TGTGCCAGCCCTAGGCGGGCCAGAGAGACCCAGTACTTC.

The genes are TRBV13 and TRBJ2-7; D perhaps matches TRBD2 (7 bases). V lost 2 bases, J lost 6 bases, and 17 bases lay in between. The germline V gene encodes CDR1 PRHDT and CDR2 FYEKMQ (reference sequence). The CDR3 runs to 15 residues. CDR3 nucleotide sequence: TGTGCCAGCAGCTTACTAGGCCAGGGAGGGGGCGAGCAGTACTTC. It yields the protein CASSLLGQGGGEQYF.

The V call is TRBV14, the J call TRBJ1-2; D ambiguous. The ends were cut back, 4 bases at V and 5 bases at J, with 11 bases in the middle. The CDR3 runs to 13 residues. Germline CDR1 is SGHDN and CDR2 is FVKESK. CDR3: CASSLKLGYGYTF. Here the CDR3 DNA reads TGTGCCAGCAGCCTTAAACTAGGGTATGGCTACACCTTC. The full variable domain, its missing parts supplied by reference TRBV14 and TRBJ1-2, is EAGVTQFPSHSVIEKGQTVTLRCDPISGHDNLYWYRRVMGKEIKFLLHFVKESKQDESGMPNNRFLAERTGGTYSTLKVQPAELEDSGVYFCASSLKLGYGYTFGSGTRLTVV.

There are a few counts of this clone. The CDR3 is CASSRSRGISYEQYF. In DNA form, the CDR3 reads TGTGCCAGCAGCAGAAGTCGCGGAATTTCCTACGAGCAGTACTTC. This sequence joins TRBV3-1 (or the pseudogene TRBV3-2) and TRBJ2-7; D unresolved. This CDR3 contains 15 residues. Per the germline V gene, CDR1 is LGHDT and CDR2 is YNNKEL (reference sequence). V was shortened by 5 bases and J by 1 base, with 15 bases between the two germline ends.

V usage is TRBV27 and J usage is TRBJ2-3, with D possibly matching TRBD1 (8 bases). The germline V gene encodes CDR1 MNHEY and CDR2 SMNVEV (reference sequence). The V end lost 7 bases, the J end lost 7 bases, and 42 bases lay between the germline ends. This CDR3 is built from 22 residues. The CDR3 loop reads CASTFSGGDRMDANRGANTQYF. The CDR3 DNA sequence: TGTGCCAGCACCTTCTCAGGGGGGGACAGGATGGATGCCAACAGGGGAGCAAATACGCAGTATTTT.

The CDR3 reads CASSQGEPDTQYF. CDR3 DNA sequence: TGTGCCAGCAGCCAAGGGGAGCCAGATACGCAGTATTTT. This chain links TRBV3-1 (or the pseudogene TRBV3-2) with TRBJ2-3, with a tentative D call TRBD2 (5 bases). This CDR3 comprises 13 residues. Germline-derived CDR1 and CDR2 are LGHDT and YNNKEL (reference sequence). V dropped 1 base and J dropped 4 bases, with 6 bases sitting between them.

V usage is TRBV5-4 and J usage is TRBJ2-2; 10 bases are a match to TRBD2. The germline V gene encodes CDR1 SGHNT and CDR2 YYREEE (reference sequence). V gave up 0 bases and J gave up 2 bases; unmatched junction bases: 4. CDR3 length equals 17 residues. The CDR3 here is CASSLESSGSNTGELFF. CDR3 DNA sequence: TGTGCCAGCAGCTTGGAGTCTAGCGGGAGTAACACCGGGGAGCTGTTTTTT.

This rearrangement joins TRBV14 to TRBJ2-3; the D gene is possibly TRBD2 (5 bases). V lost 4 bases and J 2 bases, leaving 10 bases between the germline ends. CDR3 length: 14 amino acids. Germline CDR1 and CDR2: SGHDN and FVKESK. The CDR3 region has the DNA TGTGCCAGCAGCCCCGGGAACCCCACAGATACGCAGTATTTT. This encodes CASSPGNPTDTQYF.

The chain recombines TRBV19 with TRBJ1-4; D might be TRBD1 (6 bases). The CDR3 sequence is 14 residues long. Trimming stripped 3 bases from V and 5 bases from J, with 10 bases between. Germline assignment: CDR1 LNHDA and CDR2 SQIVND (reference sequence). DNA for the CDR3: TGTGCCAGTAGTATGAGACAGGAGAATGAAAAACTGTTTTTT. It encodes CASSMRQENEKLFF.

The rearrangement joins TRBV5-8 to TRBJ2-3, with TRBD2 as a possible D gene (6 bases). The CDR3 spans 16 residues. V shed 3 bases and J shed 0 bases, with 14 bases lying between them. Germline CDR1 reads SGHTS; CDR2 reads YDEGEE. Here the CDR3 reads CASSYFGLPSTDTQYF. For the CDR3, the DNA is TGTGCCAGCAGCTACTTTGGACTACCAAGCACAGATACGCAGTATTTT.

DNA for the CDR3: TGTGCCAGCAGCCCCAGGGAACCACCGATGAACACTGAAGCTTTCTTT. As protein: CASSPREPPMNTEAFF. The J gene is TRBJ1-1, the V gene TRBV7-9; D is possibly TRBD1 (5 bases). Trimming pared 5 bases from V and 0 bases from J, leaving 16 bases between. Per germline, CDR1 SEHNR and CDR2 FQNEAQ (reference sequence). The length of the CDR3 is 16 residues. The full variable domain, its missing parts supplied by reference TRBV7-9 and TRBJ1-1, is DTGVSQNPRHKITKRGQNVTFRCDPISEHNRLYWYRQTLGQGPEFLTYFQNEAQLEKSRLLSDRFSAERPKGSFSTLEIQRTEQGDSAMYLCASSPREPPMNTEAFFGQGTRLTVV.

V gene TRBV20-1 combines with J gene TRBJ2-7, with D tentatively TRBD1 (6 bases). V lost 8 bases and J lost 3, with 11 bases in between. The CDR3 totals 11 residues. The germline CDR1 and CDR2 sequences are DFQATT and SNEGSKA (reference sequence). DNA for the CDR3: TGCAGTATGGGCAGGGGCTACGAGCAGTACTTC. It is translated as CSMGRGYEQYF.

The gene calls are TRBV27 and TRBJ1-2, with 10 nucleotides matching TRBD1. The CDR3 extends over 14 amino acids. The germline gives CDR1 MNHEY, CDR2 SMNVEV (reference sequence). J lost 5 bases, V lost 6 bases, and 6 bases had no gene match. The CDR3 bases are TGTGCCAGCAGGACAACGGGACAGGGGTATGGCTACACCTTC. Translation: CASRTTGQGYGYTF.

CDR3 sequence reads: CASQLGTSYEKLFF. CDR3 bases: TGTGCCAGTCAGCTCGGGACAAGCTATGAAAAACTGTTTTTT. The gene calls are TRBV19 and TRBJ1-4; D is perhaps TRBD1 (6 bases). Trimming removed 8 bases from V and 6 bases from J, with 16 bases in between. Germline CDR1 LNHDA, CDR2 SQIVND (reference sequence). The CDR3 covers 14 residues.

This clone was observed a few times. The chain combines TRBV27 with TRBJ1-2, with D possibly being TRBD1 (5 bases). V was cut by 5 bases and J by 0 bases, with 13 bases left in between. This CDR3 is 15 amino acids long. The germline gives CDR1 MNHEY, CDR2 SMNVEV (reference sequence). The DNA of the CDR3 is TGTGCCAGCAGTCCGGGGACTTCAGCTAACTATGGCTACACCTTC. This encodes CASSPGTSANYGYTF.

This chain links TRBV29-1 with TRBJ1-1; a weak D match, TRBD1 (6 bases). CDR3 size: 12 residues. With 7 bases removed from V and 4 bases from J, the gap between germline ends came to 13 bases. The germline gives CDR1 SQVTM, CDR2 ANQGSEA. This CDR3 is CSATGSATEAFF. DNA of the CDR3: TGCAGCGCAACAGGGTCGGCCACTGAAGCTTTCTTT.